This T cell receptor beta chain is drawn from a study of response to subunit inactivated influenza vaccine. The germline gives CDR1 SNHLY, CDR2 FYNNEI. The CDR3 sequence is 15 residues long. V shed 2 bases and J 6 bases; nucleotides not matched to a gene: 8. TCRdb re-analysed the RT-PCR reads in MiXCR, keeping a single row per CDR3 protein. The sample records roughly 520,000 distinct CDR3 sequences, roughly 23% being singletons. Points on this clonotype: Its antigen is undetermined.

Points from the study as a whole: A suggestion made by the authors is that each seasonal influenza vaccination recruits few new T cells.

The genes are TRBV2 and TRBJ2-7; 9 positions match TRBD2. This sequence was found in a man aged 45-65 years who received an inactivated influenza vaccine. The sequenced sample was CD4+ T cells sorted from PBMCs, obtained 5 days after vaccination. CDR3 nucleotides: TGTGCCAGCAGTGAACTCCTAGCGGGATTCCGCGAGCAGTACTTC. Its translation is CASSELLAGFREQYF. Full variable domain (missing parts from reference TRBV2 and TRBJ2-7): EPEVTQTPSHQVTQMGQEVILRCVPISNHLYFYWYRQILGQKVEFLVSFYNNEISEKSEIFDDQFSVERPDGSNFTLKIRSTKLEDSAMYFCASSELLAGFREQYFGPGTRLTVT.